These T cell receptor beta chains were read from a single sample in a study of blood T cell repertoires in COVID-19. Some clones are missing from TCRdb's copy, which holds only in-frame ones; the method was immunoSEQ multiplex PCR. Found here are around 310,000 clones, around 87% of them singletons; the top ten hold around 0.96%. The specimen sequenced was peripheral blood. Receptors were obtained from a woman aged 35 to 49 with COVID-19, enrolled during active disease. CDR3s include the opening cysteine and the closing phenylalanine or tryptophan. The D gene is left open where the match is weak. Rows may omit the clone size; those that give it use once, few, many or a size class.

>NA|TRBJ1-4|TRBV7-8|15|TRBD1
TGTGCCAGCAGCTTAGGGAGGGACAGGGGTGAAAAACTGTTTTTT
CASSLGRDRGEKLFF
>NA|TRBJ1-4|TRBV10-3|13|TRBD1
TGTGCCATCAGACAGGGGGGAGACGAAAAACTGTTTTTT
CAIRQGGDEKLFF
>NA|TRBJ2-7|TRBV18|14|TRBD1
TGTGCCAGCTCACCACTTGACAGGGGGGGCGAGCAGTACTTC
CASSPLDRGGEQYF
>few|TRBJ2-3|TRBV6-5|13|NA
TGTGCCAGCAGTTACTCGAGGGCGGGCCCGCAGTATTTT
CASSYSRAGPQYF
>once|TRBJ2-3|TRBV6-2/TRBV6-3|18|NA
TGTGCCAGCAGTTATCGGCCCATCTTTGCCGGGAGCACAGATACGCAGTATTTT
CASSYRPIFAGSTDTQYF
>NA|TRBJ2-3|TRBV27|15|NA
TGTGCCAGCAGCCCCTGGGCCTCTAACACAGATACGCAGTATTTT
CASSPWASNTDTQYF
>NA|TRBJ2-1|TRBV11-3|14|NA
TGTGCCAGCAGCTTAGGGGGCACGTACAATGAGCAGTTCTTC
CASSLGGTYNEQFF
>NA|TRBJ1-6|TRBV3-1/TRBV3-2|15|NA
TGTGCCAGCAGCCCCAGTGGGGGGGCCAATTCACCCCTCCACTTT
CASSPSGGANSPLHF
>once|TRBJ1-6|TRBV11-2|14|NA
TGTGCCAGCAGCCGGGGACAAAATAATTCACCCCTCCACTTT
CASSRGQNNSPLHF
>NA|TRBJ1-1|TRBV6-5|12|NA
TGTGCCAGCAGCTCAGTGAACACTGAAGCTTTCTTT
CASSSVNTEAFF
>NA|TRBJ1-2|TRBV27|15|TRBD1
TGTGCCAGCAGTTTAACAGGGGGCACAGACTATGGCTACACCTTC
CASSLTGGTDYGYTF
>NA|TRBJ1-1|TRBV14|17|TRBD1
TGTGCCAGCAGCCACTTAACCGGGACAGGGGGCGCGACTGAAGCTTTCTTT
CASSHLTGTGGATEAFF
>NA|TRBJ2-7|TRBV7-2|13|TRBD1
TGTGCCAGCAGCCGTGACAGGGTTGACGAGCAGTACTTC
CASSRDRVDEQYF
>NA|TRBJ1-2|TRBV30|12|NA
TGTGCCTGGAACGCGGGCTGGGATGGCTACACCTTC
CAWNAGWDGYTF
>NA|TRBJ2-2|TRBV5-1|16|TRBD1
TGCGCCAGCAGCTTGGGACAGGGTTCGGGCACCGGGGAGCTGTTTTTT
CASSLGQGSGTGELFF
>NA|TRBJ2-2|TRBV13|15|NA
TGTGCCAGCAGCACACCTCTAGGGAACACCGGGGAGCTGTTTTTT
CASSTPLGNTGELFF
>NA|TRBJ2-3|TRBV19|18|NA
TGTGCCAGTAGCCTTCGGGACTCTAAATTGGGCCGCACAGATACGCAGTATTTT
CASSLRDSKLGRTDTQYF
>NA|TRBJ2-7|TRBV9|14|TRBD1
TGTGCCAGCAGCGTGGGGACAGAACCCTACGAGCAGTACTTC
CASSVGTEPYEQYF
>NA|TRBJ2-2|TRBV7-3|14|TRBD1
TGTGCCAGCAGCCGGACAGGGCCCACCGGGGAGCTGTTTTTT
CASSRTGPTGELFF
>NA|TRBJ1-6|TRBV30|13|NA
TGTGCCTGGAGTCCCGACCGGAGGTCACCCCTCCACTTT
CAWSPDRRSPLHF
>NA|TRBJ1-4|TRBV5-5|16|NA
TGTGCCAGCAGCTACGGCAGGGTCGAACCTAATGAAAAACTGTTTTTT
CASSYGRVEPNEKLFF
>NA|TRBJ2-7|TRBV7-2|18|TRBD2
TGTGCCAGCAGCCCATTTGGGGGACTAGCGGGGCAAGCTTACGAGCAGTACTTC
CASSPFGGLAGQAYEQYF
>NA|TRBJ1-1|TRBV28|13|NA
TGTGCCATTCGGAACCCGAGGGCCACTGAAGCTTTCTTT
CAIRNPRATEAFF
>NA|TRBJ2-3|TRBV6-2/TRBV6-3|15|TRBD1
TGTGCCAGCAGTTCATGGACAGGGGAGTCAGATACGCAGTATTTT
CASSSWTGESDTQYF
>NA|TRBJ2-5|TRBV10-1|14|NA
TGCGCCAGCAGTGCGTCAGGGGAAGAAGAGACCCAGTACTTC
CASSASGEEETQYF
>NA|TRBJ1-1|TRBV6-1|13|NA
TGTGCCAGCAGTGACAGGAAAAACACTGAAGCTTTCTTT
CASSDRKNTEAFF
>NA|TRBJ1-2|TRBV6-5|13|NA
TGTGCCAGCAGTCCACGCAGGGGCTATGGCTACACCTTC
CASSPRRGYGYTF
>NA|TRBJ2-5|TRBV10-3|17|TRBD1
TGTGCCATCAGTGAGTCGACCGGGACAGGGGCGCAAGAGACCCAGTACTTC
CAISESTGTGAQETQYF
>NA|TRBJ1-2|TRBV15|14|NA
TGTGCCACCAGGCCACAGGCGGGGATGCGGGGCTACACCTTC
CATRPQAGMRGYTF
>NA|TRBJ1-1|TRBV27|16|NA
TGTGCCAGCAGCCGCAGGACAGTCGCATTGAACACTGAAGCTTTCTTT
CASSRRTVALNTEAFF
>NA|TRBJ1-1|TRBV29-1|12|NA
TGCAGCGGACGGGGAGCGAACACTGAAGCTTTCTTT
CSGRGANTEAFF
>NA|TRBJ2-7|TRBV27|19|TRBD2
TGTGCCAGCAGTTCCCGTCGCGGGGTAGCGGGAGGGCCCTCCTACGAGCAGTACTTC
CASSSRRGVAGGPSYEQYF
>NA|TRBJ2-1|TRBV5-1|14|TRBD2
TGCGCCAGCAGCATAAGCGGGAGGGCCGATGAGCAGTTCTTC
CASSISGRADEQFF
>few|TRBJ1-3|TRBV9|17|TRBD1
TGTGCCAGCAGCGTGACAGGGGGTGTAAACTCTGGAAACACCATATATTTT
CASSVTGGVNSGNTIYF
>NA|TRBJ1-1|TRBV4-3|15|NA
TGCGCCAGCAGCCAAGATCAGGGCGTAAGCACTGAAGCTTTCTTT
CASSQDQGVSTEAFF
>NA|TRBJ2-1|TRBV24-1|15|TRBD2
TGTGCCACCAGTGATACTAGCGGGAGGGCAAATGAGCAGTTCTTC
CATSDTSGRANEQFF
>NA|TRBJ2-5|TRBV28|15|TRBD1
TGTGCCAGCAGCAACGGACAGGGGGCGCAAGAGACCCAGTACTTC
CASSNGQGAQETQYF
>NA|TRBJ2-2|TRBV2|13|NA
TGTGCCTATCATCCCAGCGGGTCCAAGGAGCTGTTTTTT
CAYHPSGSKELFF
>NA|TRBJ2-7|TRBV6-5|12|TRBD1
TGTGCCAGCAGCGACTCCCGGACAGGGCGCCACTTC
CASSDSRTGRHF
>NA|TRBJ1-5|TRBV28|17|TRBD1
TGTGCCAGCAGCAATACCATTTCAGGGGGTCAACGGCAGCCCCAGCATTTT
CASSNTISGGQRQPQHF
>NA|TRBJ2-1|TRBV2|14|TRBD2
TGTGCCAGCAGTGGCCTAGCGGGGTACAATGAGCAGTTCTTC
CASSGLAGYNEQFF
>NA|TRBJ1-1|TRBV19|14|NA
TGTGCCAGTAGTATCAGACGGGGAGGCACTGAAGCTTTCTTT
CASSIRRGGTEAFF
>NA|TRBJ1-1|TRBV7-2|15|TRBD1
TGTGCCAGCAGCCCAAAAACAGGGGGCGGGACTGAAGCTTTCTTT
CASSPKTGGGTEAFF
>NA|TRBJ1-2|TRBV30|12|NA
TGTGCCTGGAGAGATACAGGGTTAGGCTACACCTTC
CAWRDTGLGYTF
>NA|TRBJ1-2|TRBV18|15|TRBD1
TGTGCCAGCTCACCTCTCGAGACAGGGATCTATGGCTACACCTTC
CASSPLETGIYGYTF
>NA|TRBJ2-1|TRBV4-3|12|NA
TGCGCCAGCAGCCTCCAGGGGAATGAGCAGTTCTTC
CASSLQGNEQFF
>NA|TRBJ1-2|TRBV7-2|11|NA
TGTGCCAGCAGCCCGGACTATGGCTACACCTTC
CASSPDYGYTF
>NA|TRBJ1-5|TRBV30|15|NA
TGTGCCTGGAGTTCAGACAGGTTTAACAATCAGCCCCAGCATTTT
CAWSSDRFNNQPQHF
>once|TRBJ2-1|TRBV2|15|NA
TGTGCCAGCAGGCTAGCCCCTCCCGTGAGTCATGAGCAGTTCTTC
CASRLAPPVSHEQFF
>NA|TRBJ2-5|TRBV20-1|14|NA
TGCAGTGTTAGTCAGGGTCCCACCAAAGAGACCCAGTACTTC
CSVSQGPTKETQYF